One sample yielded the 14 T cell receptor beta chains listed below, sequenced in a study of cytomegalovirus exposure and HLA in healthy donors. Measured with immunoSEQ multiplex PCR; TCRdb has only the in-frame clones, and not every one. Of some 350,000 clones listed, around 90% are singletons. The sequencing sample was made of PBMCs. These receptors were collected from a woman aged 30 to 39 in good health and CMV-seropositive.

This rearrangement joins TRBV4-2 to TRBJ2-3; tentatively, D is TRBD1 or TRBD2 (5 bases each). Trimming took 1 base from V and 0 from J, leaving 11 bases between them. CDR1 and CDR2 from the germline V gene are LGHNA and YNFKEQ. The CDR3 length is 16 residues. The CDR3 loop is CASSQVSGLSTDTQYF. The CDR3, as DNA: TGTGCCAGCAGCCAAGTCTCGGGGCTAAGCACAGATACGCAGTATTTT.

The chain links TRBV27 to TRBJ2-1; 14 nucleotides match TRBD2. The V segment lost 3 bases and the J segment 8 bases; nucleotides outside the gene matches: 9. The germline CDR1 and CDR2 sequences are MNHEY and SMNVEV (reference sequence). The CDR3 length is 17 residues. CDR3 loop: CASSFYRGLAGDDEQFF. For the CDR3, the DNA is TGTGCCAGCAGTTTCTACAGGGGACTAGCGGGAGACGATGAGCAGTTCTTC.

The V gene is TRBV19, the J gene TRBJ2-7; TRBD1 matches 7 bases. The V and J ends lost 4 bases and 2 bases, in that order; junction bases with no gene match: 5. Per germline, CDR1 LNHDA and CDR2 SQIVND (reference sequence). CDR3 length equals 14 residues. This CDR3 is CASSKGQVTYEQYF. CDR3 sequence (DNA): TGTGCCAGTAGTAAAGGACAGGTCACCTACGAGCAGTACTTC.

The gene calls are TRBV19 and TRBJ2-3; TRBD2 agrees at 8 bases. V was clipped by 2 bases and J by 3 bases; unmatched bases: 7. Germline CDR1 and CDR2: LNHDA and SQIVND (reference sequence). CDR3 length: 16 residues. The CDR3 nucleotides read TGTGCCAGTAGTATAACCCCGAGCGGGAGTACAGATACGCAGTATTTT. This sequence encodes CASSITPSGSTDTQYF.

This chain uses TRBV7-9 with TRBJ1-5, with D possibly TRBD1 on 5 matching bases. In germline, CDR1 is SEHNR, CDR2 FQNEAQ (reference sequence). The ends were cut back, 1 base at V and 5 bases at J, with 12 bases in the middle. The CDR3 covers 15 residues. CDR3 loop: CASSLGGDGDQPQHF. The CDR3 DNA is TGTGCCAGCAGCTTAGGGGGGGACGGGGATCAGCCCCAGCATTTT.

V and J are TRBV9 and TRBJ2-5; 8 bases agree with TRBD2. The CDR3 is 14 amino acids. The ends lost 3 bases at V and 2 bases at J; junction bases unmatched: 3. Germline-derived CDR1 and CDR2 are SGDLS and YYNGEE. CDR3 sequence: CASSEAGDQETQYF. The CDR3 DNA reads TGTGCCAGCAGCGAAGCGGGAGATCAAGAGACCCAGTACTTC.

The chain joins TRBV18 to TRBJ2-7, with TRBD1 matching 7 bases. CDR1 and CDR2 (germline): KGHSH, LQKENI. V dropped 3 bases and J dropped 4; count of bases not matched to a gene: 12. The CDR3 has 16 amino acids. The CDR3 spells CASSPKQGPNLYEQYF. CDR3 coding DNA: TGTGCCAGCTCACCTAAACAGGGGCCAAACCTTTACGAGCAGTACTTC.

The rearrangement links TRBV27 to TRBJ2-2, with a weak D call TRBD1 (5 bases). The CDR3 sequence is 13 residues long. V gave up 7 bases and J gave up 3 bases, with 9 bases separating them. The germline CDR1 and CDR2 sequences are MNHEY and SMNVEV (reference sequence). Here the CDR3 reads CASTRTYTGELFF. The CDR3 DNA reads TGTGCCAGCACCCGGACATACACCGGGGAGCTGTTTTTT.

The V gene is TRBV9, the J gene TRBJ2-7, with a weak D call TRBD1 (6 bases). This CDR3 region has 15 residues. Per the germline V gene, CDR1 is SGDLS and CDR2 is YYNGEE. The ends were cut back, 0 bases at V and 2 bases at J, with 12 bases in the middle. The DNA of the CDR3 is TGTGCCAGCAGCGTAGGAGGACAGACGACCTACGAGCAGTACTTC. The encoded protein is CASSVGGQTTYEQYF.

The J gene is TRBJ1-1, the V gene TRBV4-3; D gene uncertain. Germline assignment: CDR1 LGHNA and CDR2 YSLEER. V was shortened by 1 base and J by 1 base, with 4 bases between the two germline ends. The CDR3 consists of 13 residues. The CDR3 region is CASSQARNTEAFF. The CDR3 DNA reads TGCGCCAGCAGCCAAGCCAGGAACACTGAAGCTTTCTTT.

V usage is TRBV6-5 and J usage is TRBJ2-1, with D uncertain. Per the germline V gene, CDR1 is MNHEY and CDR2 is SVGAGI. CDR3 length: 15 amino acids. Trimming pared 3 bases from V and 10 bases from J, leaving 19 bases between. The CDR3 DNA is TGTGCCAGCAGTTATTTTGTGGGAAGATACGAGGAGCAGTTCTTC. It codes for CASSYFVGRYEEQFF.

This sequence joins TRBV7-9 and TRBJ2-2; D may be TRBD1 or TRBD2 (5 bases each). This CDR3 spans 14 amino acids. Germline CDR1 is SEHNR and CDR2 is FQNEAQ (reference sequence). V gave up 5 bases and J gave up 8 bases, with 15 bases separating them. The CDR3: CASSLGTARGELFF. Written as DNA, the CDR3 is TGTGCCAGCAGCCTCGGGACCGCGCGAGGGGAGCTGTTTTTT.

This chain joins TRBV5-6 and TRBJ1-1; D is unresolved. This CDR3 is built from 13 residues. V was pared by 0 bases and J by 6 bases, with 9 bases between. Germline CDR1 is SGHDT and CDR2 is YYEEEE. CDR3 region: CASSLASFSEAFF. Written as DNA, the CDR3 is TGTGCCAGCAGCTTGGCTTCATTCTCTGAAGCTTTCTTT.

Here the CDR3 DNA reads TGCGCCAGCAGCCCCGCGACAGGGGGTAGTTACGAGCAGTACTTC. Translated, it gives CASSPATGGSYEQYF. The chain links TRBV4-3 to TRBJ2-7, with TRBD1 identical over 9 bases. There are 15 residues in the CDR3. Germline V gives CDR1 LGHNA, CDR2 YSLEER. Unmatched junction bases numbered 8, after V lost 4 bases and J lost 4 bases.